The TCR beta chain described here comes from a study of T cell clones after liver transplantation. Background on the study: TCRbeta sequencing after a pre-transplant mixed lymphocyte reaction identified graft-donor-reactive clones, later tracked in post-transplant blood. Overall study results and limits: Low donor cell numbers restricted donor-reactive repertoire measurement in a couple of subjects.

Trimming cost V 6 bases and J 2 bases, with 8 bases left between them. The CDR3 covers 13 residues. Germline CDR1 is LNHDA and CDR2 is SQIVND (reference sequence). Sequenced by immunoSEQ multiplex PCR; TCRdb stores in-frame clones only, minus some. Of tens of thousands of clones in the sample, 75% to 85% were seen once. Of note for this clone: What it binds is not known.

The chain carries TRBV19 and TRBJ1-5; D remains unclear. The sequence was collected from a human patient who received a liver transplant. Some T cells may be provided by the graft donor. The starting material was CD4+ T cells from blood, obtained 12 months after liver transplant. CDR3 amino acids: CASSLQGNQPQHF. The CDR3 nucleotides read TGTGCCAGTAGCCTCCAAGGCAATCAGCCCCAGCATTTT.